The TCR beta chain described here comes from a study of shared T cell receptors in the human thymus. With 0 bases removed from V and 3 bases from J, the gap between germline ends came to 18 bases. This CDR3 contains 17 residues. Germline V CDR1 and CDR2: LGHNA, YNFKEQ. Here immunoSEQ multiplex PCR was the method, and the copy in TCRdb shows in-frame clones only, minus some. The sample consists of 500,000 to 750,000 clones, 88% of them appearing once. The same data also contributed to another study, on human thymus T cells. That work adds: Thymus was obtained from resections taken during corrective heart surgery. The related literature has documented a marked overlap of thymic repertoires among unrelated individuals.

Sequences were obtained from thymocytes. The chain employs TRBV4-2 and TRBJ2-7; perhaps TRBD2 as D (6 bases). The sequence derives from a boy under three years old with a congenital heart defect. CDR3 sequence: CASSQDFTDRRDYEQYF. In nucleotides, the CDR3 is TGTGCCAGCAGCCAAGATTTTACCGATCGGCGGGACTACGAGCAGTACTTC.